This paragraph covers one TCR beta chain sequence. These data come from a study of T-cell memory formation after mild COVID-19. MiXCR, run by TCRdb on the 5' RACE reads, gives a single entry per CDR3 protein. This table holds 550,000 to 700,000 distinct CDR3 sequences, roughly 18% found once. Germline values: CDR1 SQVTM, CDR2 ANQGSEA. CDR3 length equals 12 residues. Between the trimmed V and J ends, which lost 3 bases and 6 bases, there was a span of 9 bases. Sequencing was done on a sample of PBMCs or a T cell subset sorted from them (not recorded which). This chain joins TRBV29-1 and TRBJ2-1; D unclear. The sequence was obtained from an adult woman who had mild COVID-19 (a few samples of this study predate the infection). Cell type and time point are not known. CDR3 coding DNA: TGCAGCGTTGAGCTAATTGGCAATGAGCAGTTCTTC. Translated, it gives CSVELIGNEQFF.